Listed below are T cell receptor beta chains from one sample, sequenced in a study of cytomegalovirus exposure and HLA in healthy donors. Method: immunoSEQ multiplex PCR; TCRdb's copy keeps in-frame clones and lacks some. Of some 140,000 clones in the sample, over 75% were seen once. Sequencing was carried out using PBMCs. All receptors derive from a man aged 30 to 39 in good health. Both conserved end residues are part of each CDR3. Each record gives: CDR3 protein, CDR3 DNA, clone size, V gene, CDR3 length, D gene, J gene. The D gene is left open where the match is weak. The size of a clone is reported for some rows only, either as once, few or many, or as a class for expanded clones.

CASSLAGGTYTDTQYF TGTGCCAGCAGCTTGGCCGGAGGAACCTACACAGATACGCAGTATTTT . TRBV5-8 16 . TRBJ2-3
CASSPLQGASVRYEQYF TGTGCCAGCAGCCCGCTACAGGGGGCTAGCGTAAGGTACGAGCAGTACTTC . TRBV7-8 17 TRBD1 TRBJ2-7
CASSVRQGSYEQYF TGTGCCAGCAGCGTCCGACAGGGCTCCTACGAGCAGTACTTC . TRBV9 14 TRBD1 TRBJ2-7
CASSEAGGTYEQYF TGTGCCAGCAGTGAGGCAGGGGGAACCTACGAGCAGTACTTC . TRBV6-1 14 TRBD1 TRBJ2-7
CASSHYYEQYF TGTGCCAGCAGCCATTACTACGAGCAGTACTTC . TRBV14 11 . TRBJ2-7
CASRGILADEQYF TGTGCCAGCAGGGGGATCCTAGCGGACGAGCAGTACTTC . TRBV6-4 13 TRBD2 TRBJ2-7
CASSHLAPLTNISPGTYNEKLFF TGTGCCAGTAGTCACCTGGCCCCACTGACCAACATATCCCCTGGGACATATAATGAAAAACTGTTTTTT few TRBV19 23 . TRBJ1-4
CASSQGLHTGELFF TGCGCCAGCAGCCAAGGGCTGCACACCGGGGAGCTGTTTTTT once TRBV4-1 14 . TRBJ2-2
CASSQLGPGSEAFF TGTGCCAGCAGCCAACTGGGCCCAGGGTCTGAAGCTTTCTTT . TRBV14 14 . TRBJ1-1
CASSQESLSSYEQYF TGTGCCAGCAGCCAAGAGTCCCTGAGCTCCTACGAGCAGTACTTC . TRBV14 15 . TRBJ2-7
CASSQGDTQYF TGTGCCAGCAGTCAGGGGGATACGCAGTATTTT . TRBV6-6 11 . TRBJ2-3
CASTYLAGNEQFF TGTGCCAGCACTTACCTAGCGGGCAATGAGCAGTTCTTC . TRBV27 13 TRBD2 TRBJ2-1
CSVDVQGSSYEQYF TGCAGCGTTGATGTACAGGGGAGCTCCTACGAGCAGTACTTC few TRBV29-1 14 TRBD1 TRBJ2-7
CASSSPVGPHEQFF TGCGCCAGCAGCTCCCCGGTGGGCCCCCATGAGCAGTTCTTC . TRBV4-1 14 . TRBJ2-1
CASSVGGGFIRGYTF TGTGCCAGCAGCGTAGGGGGGGGCTTTATCCGAGGCTACACCTTC . TRBV9 15 . TRBJ1-2
CASSDSSSGSYNEQFF TGTGCCAGCAGTGACTCATCGAGCGGGAGCTACAATGAGCAGTTCTTC few TRBV6-4 16 TRBD2 TRBJ2-1
CASSDRTSGRGEQFF TGTGCCAGCAGCGACCGGACTAGCGGGAGGGGTGAGCAGTTCTTC . TRBV9 15 TRBD2 TRBJ2-1
CASRNGQGAYNEQFF TGTGCCAGCAGAAACGGACAGGGGGCCTACAATGAGCAGTTCTTC . TRBV6-5 15 TRBD1 TRBJ2-1
CASSPIGGEQYF TGTGCCAGCTCACCCATAGGGGGCGAGCAGTACTTC . TRBV18 12 . TRBJ2-7
CASSQDAISGEVPYEQYF TGCGCCAGCAGCCAAGACGCGATTAGCGGGGAGGTCCCATACGAGCAGTACTTC . TRBV4-3 18 TRBD2 TRBJ2-7
CASSLRQNTEAFF TGTGCCAGCAGTTTACGACAGAACACTGAAGCTTTCTTT . TRBV27 13 . TRBJ1-1
CASSQGEGEVETQYF TGCGCCAGCAGCCAAGGAGAGGGAGAGGTAGAGACCCAGTACTTC . TRBV4-1 15 . TRBJ2-5
CASSPRSPGELFF TGTGCCAGCAGCCCCCGTAGTCCCGGGGAGCTGTTTTTT . TRBV7-3 13 . TRBJ2-2
CASSGGLAGVADTQYF TGTGCCAGCTCTGGGGGGCTAGCGGGAGTAGCAGATACGCAGTATTTT . TRBV5-4 16 TRBD2 TRBJ2-3
CATSPRGRAPHEQFF TGTGCCACCTCCCCGAGGGGGAGGGCCCCCCATGAGCAGTTCTTC . TRBV27 15 . TRBJ2-1
CASSSLAGAADTQYF TGTGCCAGCAGTTCCCTAGCGGGAGCTGCAGATACGCAGTATTTT . TRBV6-1 15 TRBD2 TRBJ2-3
CASSRLMGKNIQYF TGTGCCAGCAGCCGACTAATGGGCAAAAACATTCAGTACTTC . TRBV5-6 14 . TRBJ2-4
CATSRDLADTQYF TGTGCCACCAGCAGAGATTTAGCAGATACGCAGTATTTT few TRBV15 13 . TRBJ2-3
CASSSIQSGGAYEQYF TGTGCCAGCAGTTCTATTCAAAGCGGGGGGGCCTACGAGCAGTACTTC . TRBV28 16 TRBD2 TRBJ2-7
CASSHSGTGNTGELFF TGTGCCAGCAGCCATAGCGGGACCGGCAATACCGGGGAGCTGTTTTTT . TRBV6-6 16 TRBD2 TRBJ2-2
CASRAATAFQPQHF TGTGCCAGCAGAGCCGCCACAGCTTTTCAGCCCCAGCATTTT few TRBV6-1 14 . TRBJ1-5
CASSPLVGAGTEAFF TGTGCCAGCTCACCACTTGTGGGGGCGGGCACTGAAGCTTTCTTT . TRBV18 15 . TRBJ1-1
CASSPRGGGVEAGANVLTF TGTGCCAGCAGCCCCCGCGGAGGAGGGGTCGAGGCTGGGGCCAACGTCCTGACTTTC . TRBV5-4 19 . TRBJ2-6
CASSYGLAQGEQYF TGTGCCAGCAGTTACGGACTAGCTCAGGGGGAGCAGTACTTC . TRBV6-5 14 TRBD2 TRBJ2-7
CASSYSIGSTLTEAFF TGTGCCAGCAGTTACTCGATAGGTAGCACCCTAACTGAAGCTTTCTTT . TRBV6-5 16 . TRBJ1-1
CASSQTSGRAVVDEQFF TGCGCCAGCAGCCAAACTAGCGGGAGGGCCGTAGTTGATGAGCAGTTCTTC . TRBV4-1 17 TRBD2 TRBJ2-1
CASSALTSGLYNEQFF TGTGCCAGCAGCGCCTTGACTAGCGGGCTCTACAATGAGCAGTTCTTC . TRBV11-2 16 TRBD2 TRBJ2-1